The 4 T cell receptor beta chains below were found in one sample sequenced in a study of molecular identifiers for immune sequencing clone quantification. Each CDR3 protein gets one entry after TCRdb re-called the PCR reads with MiXCR. This sample has hundreds of thousands of distinct CDR3 sequences, with just under 20% found just once. Sequenced input: naive CD8+ T cells from blood, with Jurkat cell RNA spiked in. Described subset: FACS-sorted CD8+CD4-CCR7+CD45RA+ naive T cells. The receptor set was obtained from a human donor in good health. Some libraries in this study had Jurkat cell RNA spiked in.

Details on this clonotype: A much more abundant neighbour one base away suggests this may be a read error. The chain carries TRBV3-1 and TRBJ1-3; D not resolved. CDR1 is LGHDT, CDR2 YNNKEL, per germline (reference sequence). The CDR3 consists of 16 residues. The CDR3 region has the DNA TGTGCCAGCAGCCAAGGGGCCGCCGCCTGGGAGAACATCATATATTTT. Its translation: CASSQGAAAWENIIYF.

This clonotype was observed many times. V usage is TRBV4-3 and J usage is TRBJ2-7; perhaps TRBD2 as D (5 bases). V was cut by 0 bases and J by 2 bases, with 11 bases left in between. The CDR3 consists of 15 residues. CDR1 is LGHNA and CDR2 is YSLEER in the germline V gene. For the CDR3, the DNA is TGCGCCAGCAGCCAAGACCGGGGATTCACCTACGAGCAGTACTTC. This gives the protein CASSQDRGFTYEQYF.

This clonotype was observed many times. The DNA of the CDR3 is TGTGCCAGCAGTTTTTCGGGGGTCTTAGCCTACGAGCAGTACTTC. Its protein product is CASSFSGVLAYEQYF. The V call is TRBV27, the J call TRBJ2-7, with TRBD2 as a possible D gene (6 bases). CDR1 and CDR2 (germline): MNHEY, SMNVEV (reference sequence). The CDR3 has 15 amino acids. V lost 3 bases, J lost 2 bases, and 14 bases lay in between.

This clonotype was recorded only once. A much larger clone lies a single base off, so this may be a read error. A read error is likely, as this CDR3 ends without the conserved phenylalanine or tryptophan. The V call is TRBV6-4, the J call TRBJ2-5, with TRBD1 identical over 8 bases. CDR1 is MRHNA and CDR2 is SNTAGT in the germline V gene. The length of the CDR3 is 15 residues. Trimming at V came to 4 bases and at J to 2 bases, leaving 6 bases not matched to a gene. CDR3 nucleotide sequence: TGTGCCAGCAGTGGGCACAGGGGGAAGCAAGAGACCCAGTACTCC. It specifies CASSGHRGKQETQYS.